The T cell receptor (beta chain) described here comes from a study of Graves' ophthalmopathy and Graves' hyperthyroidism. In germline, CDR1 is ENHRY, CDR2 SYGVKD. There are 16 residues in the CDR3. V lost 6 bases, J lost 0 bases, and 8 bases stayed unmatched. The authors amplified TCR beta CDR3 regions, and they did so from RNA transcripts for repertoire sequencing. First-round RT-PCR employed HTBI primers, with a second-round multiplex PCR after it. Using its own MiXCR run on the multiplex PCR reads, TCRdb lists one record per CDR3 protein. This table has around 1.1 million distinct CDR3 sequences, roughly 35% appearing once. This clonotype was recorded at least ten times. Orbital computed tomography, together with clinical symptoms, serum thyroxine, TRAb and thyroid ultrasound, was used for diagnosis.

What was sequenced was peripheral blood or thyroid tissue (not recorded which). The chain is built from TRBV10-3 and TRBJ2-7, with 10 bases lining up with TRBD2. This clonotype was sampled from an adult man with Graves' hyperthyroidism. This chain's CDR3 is CAIRAGGGISSYEQYF. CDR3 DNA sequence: TGTGCCATCAGAGCGGGAGGGGGGATTAGCTCCTACGAGCAGTACTTC.